This T cell receptor beta chain originates from a study of blood T cell repertoires in COVID-19. Study-wide background: T cells, B-cell-depleted T cells, or PBMCs provided the cDNA or gDNA that served as material.

Authors' methods: Estimated nucleated cell counts came from reference gene primer amplification. The assay was immunoSEQ multiplex PCR, and TCRdb's table has in-frame clones only and misses some. V, J and clone size are those of that table, while D and trimming were read from the DNA. The sample lists about 97,000 clones, about 80% occurring once. With V trimmed by 4 bases and J by 5 bases, 8 bases remained unmatched. This CDR3 region has 15 residues. Germline V gene lookup returns CDR1 SGDLS and CDR2 YYNGEE. The receptor was derived from a man aged 65-85 years with acute or convalescent COVID-19. V and J are TRBV9 and TRBJ1-4; 7 bases line up with TRBD1. The sample was peripheral blood. In DNA form, the CDR3 reads TGTGCCAGCAGCCCGCAAACAGGGGACAATGAAAAACTGTTTTTT. Translated: CASSPQTGDNEKLFF.